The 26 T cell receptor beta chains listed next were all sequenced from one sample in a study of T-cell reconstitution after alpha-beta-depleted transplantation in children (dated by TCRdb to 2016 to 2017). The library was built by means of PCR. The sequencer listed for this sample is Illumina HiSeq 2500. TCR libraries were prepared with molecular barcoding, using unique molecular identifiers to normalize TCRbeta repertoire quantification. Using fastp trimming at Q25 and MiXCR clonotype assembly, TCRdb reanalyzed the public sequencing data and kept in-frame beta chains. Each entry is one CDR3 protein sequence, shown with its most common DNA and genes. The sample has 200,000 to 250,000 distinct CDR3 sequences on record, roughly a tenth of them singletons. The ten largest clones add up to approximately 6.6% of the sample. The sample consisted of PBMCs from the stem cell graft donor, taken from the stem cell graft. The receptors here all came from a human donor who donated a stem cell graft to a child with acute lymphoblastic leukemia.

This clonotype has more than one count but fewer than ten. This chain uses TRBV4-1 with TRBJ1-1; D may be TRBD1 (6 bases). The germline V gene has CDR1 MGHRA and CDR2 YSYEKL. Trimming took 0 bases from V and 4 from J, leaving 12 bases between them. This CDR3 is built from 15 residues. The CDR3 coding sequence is TGCGCCAGCAGCCAAGATCACTCCAGGGGCACTGAAGCTTTCTTT. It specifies CASSQDHSRGTEAFF.

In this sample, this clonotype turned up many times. The CDR3 loop reads CASSFRGLAGGSGNEQFF. Here the CDR3 DNA reads TGTGCCAGCAGCTTCCGTGGACTAGCGGGGGGCTCGGGCAATGAGCAGTTCTTC. The rearrangement joins TRBV7-2 to TRBJ2-1, with 14 bases lining up with TRBD2. With V trimmed by 3 bases and J by 6 bases, 10 bases remained unmatched. This CDR3 has 18 residues. Germline-derived CDR1 and CDR2 are SGHTA and FQGNSA.

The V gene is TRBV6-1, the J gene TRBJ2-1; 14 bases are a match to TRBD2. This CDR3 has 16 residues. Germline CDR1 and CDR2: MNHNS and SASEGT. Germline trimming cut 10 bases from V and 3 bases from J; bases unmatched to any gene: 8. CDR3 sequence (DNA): TGTGCCACCAAAGGACTAGCGGGGGGAGTCTACAATGAGCAGTTCTTC. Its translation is CATKGLAGGVYNEQFF.

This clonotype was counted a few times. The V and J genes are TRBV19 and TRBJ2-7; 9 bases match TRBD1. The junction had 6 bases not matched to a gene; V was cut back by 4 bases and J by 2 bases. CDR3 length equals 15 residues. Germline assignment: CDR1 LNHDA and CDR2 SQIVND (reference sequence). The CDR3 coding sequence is TGTGCCAGTAGTACCGTCCGACAGGGGGCCTACGAGCAGTACTTC. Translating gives CASSTVRQGAYEQYF.

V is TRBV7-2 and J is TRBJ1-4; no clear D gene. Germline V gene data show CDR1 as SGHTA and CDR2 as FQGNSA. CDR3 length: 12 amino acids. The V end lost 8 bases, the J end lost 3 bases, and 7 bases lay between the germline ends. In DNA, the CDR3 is TGTGCCAGCCTGAACCCTAATGAAAAACTGTTTTTT. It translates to CASLNPNEKLFF.

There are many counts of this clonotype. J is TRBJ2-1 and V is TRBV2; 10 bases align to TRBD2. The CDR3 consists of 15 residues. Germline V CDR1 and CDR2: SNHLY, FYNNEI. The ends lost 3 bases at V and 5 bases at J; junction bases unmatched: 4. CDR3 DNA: TGTGCCAGCAGTGATCGGCTAGCGGGGGACAATGAGCAGTTCTTC. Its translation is CASSDRLAGDNEQFF.

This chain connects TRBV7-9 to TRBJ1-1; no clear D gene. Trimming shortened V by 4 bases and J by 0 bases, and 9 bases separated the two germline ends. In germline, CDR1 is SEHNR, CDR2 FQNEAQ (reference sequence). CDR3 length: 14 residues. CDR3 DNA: TGTGCCAGCAGCTCAGAAGGGATGAACACTGAAGCTTTCTTT. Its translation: CASSSEGMNTEAFF.

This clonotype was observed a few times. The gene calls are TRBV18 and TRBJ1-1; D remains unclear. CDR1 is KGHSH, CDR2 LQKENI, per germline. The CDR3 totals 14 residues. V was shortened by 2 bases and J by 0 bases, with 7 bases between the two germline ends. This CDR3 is CASSPATMNTEAFF. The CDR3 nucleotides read TGTGCCAGCTCACCAGCGACAATGAACACTGAAGCTTTCTTT.

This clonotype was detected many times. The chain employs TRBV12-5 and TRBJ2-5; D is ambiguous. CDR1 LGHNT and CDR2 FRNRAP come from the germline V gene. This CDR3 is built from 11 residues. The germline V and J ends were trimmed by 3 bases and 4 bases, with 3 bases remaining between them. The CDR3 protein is CASGFGETQYF. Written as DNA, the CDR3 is TGTGCTAGTGGTTTTGGAGAGACCCAGTACTTC.

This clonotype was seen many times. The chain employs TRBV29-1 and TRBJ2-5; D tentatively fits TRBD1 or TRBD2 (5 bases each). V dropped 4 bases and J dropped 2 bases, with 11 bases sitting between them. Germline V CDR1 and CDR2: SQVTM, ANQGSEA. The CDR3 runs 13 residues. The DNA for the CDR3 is TGCAGCGTTGTATCATGGGGGCAAGAGACCCAGTACTTC. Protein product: CSVVSWGQETQYF.

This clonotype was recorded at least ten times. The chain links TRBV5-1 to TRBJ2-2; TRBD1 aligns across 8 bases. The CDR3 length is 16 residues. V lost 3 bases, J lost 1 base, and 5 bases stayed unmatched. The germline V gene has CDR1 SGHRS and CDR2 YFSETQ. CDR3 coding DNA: TGCGCCAGCAGCTCTGGACAGGGAGGGAACACCGGGGAGCTGTTTTTT. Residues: CASSSGQGGNTGELFF.

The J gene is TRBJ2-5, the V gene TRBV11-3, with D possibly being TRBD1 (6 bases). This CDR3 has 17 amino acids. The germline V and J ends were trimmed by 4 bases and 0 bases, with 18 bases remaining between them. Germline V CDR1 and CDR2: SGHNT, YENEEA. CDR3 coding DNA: TGTGCCAGCAGCTACCTCTCAGGGGACGAGGACCAAGAGACCCAGTACTTC. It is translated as CASSYLSGDEDQETQYF. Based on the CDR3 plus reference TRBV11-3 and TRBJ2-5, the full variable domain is EAGVVQSPRYKIIEKKQPVAFWCNPISGHNTLYWYLQNLGQGPELLIRYENEEAVDDSQLPKDRFSAERLKGVDSTLKIQPAELGDSAVYLCASSYLSGDEDQETQYFGPGTRLLVL.

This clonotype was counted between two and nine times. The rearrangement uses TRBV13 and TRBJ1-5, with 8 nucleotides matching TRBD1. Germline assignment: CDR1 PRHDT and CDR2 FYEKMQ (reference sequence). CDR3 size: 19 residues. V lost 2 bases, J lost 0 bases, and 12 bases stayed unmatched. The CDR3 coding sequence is TGTGCCAGCAGCTTAAGGCGGACAGGGCTGTTTCCTAGCAATCAGCCCCAGCATTTT. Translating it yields CASSLRRTGLFPSNQPQHF.

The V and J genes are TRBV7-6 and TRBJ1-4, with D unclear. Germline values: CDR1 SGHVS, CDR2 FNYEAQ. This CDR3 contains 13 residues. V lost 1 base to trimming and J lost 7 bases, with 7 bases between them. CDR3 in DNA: TGTGCCAGCAGCTTAGGGAGTAGTGAAAAACTGTTTTTT. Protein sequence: CASSLGSSEKLFF.

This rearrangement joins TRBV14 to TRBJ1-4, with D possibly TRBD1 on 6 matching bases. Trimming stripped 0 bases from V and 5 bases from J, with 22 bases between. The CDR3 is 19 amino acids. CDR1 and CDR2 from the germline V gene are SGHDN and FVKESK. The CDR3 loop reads CASSQDLVHDSDRNEKLFF. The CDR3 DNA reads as TGTGCCAGCAGCCAAGATCTGGTCCACGACTCTGACAGGAATGAAAAACTGTTTTTT.

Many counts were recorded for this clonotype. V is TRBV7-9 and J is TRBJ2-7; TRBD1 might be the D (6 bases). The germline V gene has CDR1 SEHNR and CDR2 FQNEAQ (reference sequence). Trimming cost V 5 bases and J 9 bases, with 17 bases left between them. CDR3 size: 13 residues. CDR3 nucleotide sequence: TGTGCCAGCAGCCTAGGGGGTGGAACGGGGCAGTACTTC. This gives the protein CASSLGGGTGQYF.

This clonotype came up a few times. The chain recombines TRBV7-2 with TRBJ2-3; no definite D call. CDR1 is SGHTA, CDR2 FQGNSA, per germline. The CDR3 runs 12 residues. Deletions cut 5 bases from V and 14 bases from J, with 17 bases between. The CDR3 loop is CASSLGLTVAYF. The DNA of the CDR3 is TGTGCCAGCAGCCTCGGGCTGACTGTGGCGTATTTT.

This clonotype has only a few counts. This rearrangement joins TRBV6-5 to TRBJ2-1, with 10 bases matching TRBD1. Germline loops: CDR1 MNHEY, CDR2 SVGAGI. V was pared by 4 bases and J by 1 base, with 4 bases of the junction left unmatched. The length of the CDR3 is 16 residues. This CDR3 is CASSSPGQGSYNEQFF. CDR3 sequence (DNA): TGTGCCAGCAGTTCCCCGGGACAGGGGTCCTACAATGAGCAGTTCTTC.

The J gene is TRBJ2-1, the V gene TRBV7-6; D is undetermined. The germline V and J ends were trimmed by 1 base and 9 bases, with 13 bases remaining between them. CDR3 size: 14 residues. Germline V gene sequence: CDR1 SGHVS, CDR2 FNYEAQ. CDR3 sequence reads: CASSLDVFPGEQFF. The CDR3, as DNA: TGTGCCAGCAGCTTAGATGTCTTCCCGGGTGAGCAGTTCTTC.

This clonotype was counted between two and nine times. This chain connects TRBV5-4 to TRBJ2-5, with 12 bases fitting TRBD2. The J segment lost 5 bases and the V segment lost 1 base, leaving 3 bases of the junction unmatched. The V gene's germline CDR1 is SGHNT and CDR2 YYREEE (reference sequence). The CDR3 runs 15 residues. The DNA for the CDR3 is TGTGCCAGCAGCTTGACGCTAGCGGGGGGGGAGACCCAGTACTTC. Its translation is CASSLTLAGGETQYF.

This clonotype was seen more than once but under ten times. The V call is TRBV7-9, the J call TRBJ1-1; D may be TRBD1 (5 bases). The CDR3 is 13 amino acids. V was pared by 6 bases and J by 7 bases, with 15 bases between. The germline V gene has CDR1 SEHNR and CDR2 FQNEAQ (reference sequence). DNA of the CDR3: TGTGCCAGCAGGTCAATCGGACACCTTGAAGCTTTCTTT. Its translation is CASRSIGHLEAFF.

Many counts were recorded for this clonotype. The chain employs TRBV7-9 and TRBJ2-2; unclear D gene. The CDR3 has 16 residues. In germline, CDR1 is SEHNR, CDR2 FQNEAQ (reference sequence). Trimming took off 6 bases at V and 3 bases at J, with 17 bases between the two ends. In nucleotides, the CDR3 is TGTGCCAGCAGGGTCAAACGGCGATTAGACACCGGGGAGCTGTTTTTT. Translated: CASRVKRRLDTGELFF.

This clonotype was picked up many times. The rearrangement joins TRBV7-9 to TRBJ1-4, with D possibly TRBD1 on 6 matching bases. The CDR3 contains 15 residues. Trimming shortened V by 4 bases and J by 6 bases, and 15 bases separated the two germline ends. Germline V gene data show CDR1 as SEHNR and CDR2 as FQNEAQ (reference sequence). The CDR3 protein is CASSSGTYSYEKLFF. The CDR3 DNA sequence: TGTGCCAGCAGCTCAGGGACATACTCCTATGAAAAACTGTTTTTT.

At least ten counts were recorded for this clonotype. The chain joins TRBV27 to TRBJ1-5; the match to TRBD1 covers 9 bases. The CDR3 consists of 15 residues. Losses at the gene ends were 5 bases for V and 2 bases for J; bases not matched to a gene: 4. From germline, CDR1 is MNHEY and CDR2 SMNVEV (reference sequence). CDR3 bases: TGTGCCAGCAGTCCGGACAGGGGCCGCAATCAGCCCCAGCATTTT. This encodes CASSPDRGRNQPQHF.

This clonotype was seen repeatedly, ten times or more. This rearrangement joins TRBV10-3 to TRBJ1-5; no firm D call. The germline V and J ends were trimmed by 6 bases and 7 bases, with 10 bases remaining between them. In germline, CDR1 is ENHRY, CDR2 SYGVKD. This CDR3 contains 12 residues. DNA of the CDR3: TGTGCCATCAGCTCCGGTGGGCAGCCCCAGCATTTT. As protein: CAISSGGQPQHF.

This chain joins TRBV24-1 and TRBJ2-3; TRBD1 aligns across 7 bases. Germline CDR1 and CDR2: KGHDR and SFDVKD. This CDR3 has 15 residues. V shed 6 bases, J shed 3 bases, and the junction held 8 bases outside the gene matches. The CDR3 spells CATSSRQGFTDTQYF. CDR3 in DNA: TGTGCCACCAGTAGCCGACAGGGTTTTACAGATACGCAGTATTTT.